Presented here are 32 T cell receptor beta chains from one specimen sequenced in a study of T cells in Graves' hyperthyroidism and ophthalmopathy. Regions amplified from RNA transcripts were the TCR beta CDR3 regions. Using the HTBI primer set, a first-round RT-PCR was run on the TCR CDR3. TCRdb re-called the multiplex PCR reads with MiXCR, one entry per CDR3 protein. The table lists around 600,000 distinct CDR3 sequences, about 14% of them singletons. Sequencing was carried out using blood. Receptor source: a woman aged 50 to 60 with Graves' ophthalmopathy.

The sample holds many counts of this clonotype. This rearrangement joins TRBV6-5 to TRBJ2-5, with TRBD2 matching over 10 bases. The CDR3 loop spans 16 amino acids. CDR1 is MNHEY, CDR2 SVGAGI, per germline. The trim removed 0 bases at V and 1 base at J, leaving 2 bases unmatched. CDR3 nucleotide sequence: TGTGCCAGCAGTTACTCGCTAGCGGGAGCCCAAGAGACCCAGTACTTC. This codes for CASSYSLAGAQETQYF.

Concerning this clonotype itself: Germline and junction disagree at one end, which may indicate a read error. The chain combines TRBV12-3 or TRBV12-4 with TRBJ2-2; D may be TRBD2 (5 bases). This CDR3 is 12 amino acids long. CDR3 in amino acids: CASSPMTGELSF. In DNA form, the CDR3 reads TGTGCCAGCAGTCCTATGACCGGGGAGCTGTCTTTT.

This clonotype was detected many times. J is TRBJ2-2 and V is TRBV7-9; D is uncertain. The germline V and J ends were trimmed by 8 bases and 3 bases, with 13 bases remaining between them. Germline V lookup: CDR1 SEHNR, CDR2 FQNEAQ (reference sequence). CDR3 length: 14 amino acids. In DNA, the CDR3 is TGTGCCAGCCGGAGAGGTTCGGACACCGGGGAGCTGTTTTTT. This translates into CASRRGSDTGELFF.

This clonotype was detected a few times. The V gene is TRBV29-1, the J gene TRBJ2-1; D possibly corresponds to TRBD2 (5 bases). The CDR3 is made up of 16 amino acids. Germline V gives CDR1 SQVTM, CDR2 ANQGSEA. The ends were cut back, 0 bases at V and 2 bases at J, with 14 bases in the middle. CDR3 region: CSVEDRGFQAYNEQFF. The CDR3, as DNA: TGCAGCGTTGAAGACCGAGGGTTTCAAGCCTACAATGAGCAGTTCTTC.

This clonotype was found many times. The rearrangement joins TRBV12-3 or TRBV12-4 to TRBJ1-6; no clear D gene. The CDR3 extends over 17 amino acids. V lost 6 bases and J lost 0, with 15 bases in between. CDR3 residues: CASRPDLASSYNSPLHF. As DNA, the CDR3 is TGTGCCAGCAGACCGGACCTGGCCAGCTCCTATAATTCACCCCTCCACTTT.

This clonotype was counted many times. V and J are TRBV7-2 and TRBJ2-3; TRBD2 agrees at 10 bases. Per germline, CDR1 SGHTA and CDR2 FQGNSA. The CDR3 length is 15 residues. V was clipped by 4 bases and J by 6 bases; unmatched bases: 7. The DNA for the CDR3 is TGTGCCAGCAGCTCCCCGGGACTAGCGCACGATACGCAGTATTTT. This codes for CASSSPGLAHDTQYF.

As concerns this clonotype: This may be a read error: a much more frequent sequence differs by one nucleotide. V is TRBV3-1 and J is TRBJ2-1, with 8 bases matching TRBD2. The CDR3 consists of 17 residues. The V gene's germline CDR1 is LGHDT and CDR2 YNNKEL (reference sequence). The CDR3 protein is CASNQDLAGISYNEQFF. CDR3 sequence (DNA): TGTGCCAGCAACCAAGATTTAGCGGGGATCTCCTACAATGAGCAGTTCTTC.

This clonotype was picked up many times. CDR3 DNA sequence: TGTGCCAGCAGCGGGTACCGGGACAGGACCTATGGCTACACCTTC. Protein sequence: CASSGYRDRTYGYTF. The chain uses TRBV9 and TRBJ1-2, with 8 bases fitting TRBD1. CDR1 is SGDLS and CDR2 is YYNGEE in the germline V gene. With V trimmed by 3 bases and J by 4 bases, 8 bases remained unmatched. The CDR3 is 15 residues long. The variable domain in full, with the rest retrieved from reference TRBV9 and TRBJ1-2, is DSGVTQTPKHLITATGQRVTLRCSPRSGDLSVYWYQQSLDQGLQFLIQYYNGEERAKGNILERFSAQQFPDLHSELNLSSLELGDSALYFCASSGYRDRTYGYTFGSGTRLTVV.

Many counts were recorded for this clonotype. The chain links TRBV28 to TRBJ2-2, with TRBD2 matching 12 bases. The CDR3 loop spans 16 amino acids. Losses at the gene ends were 4 bases for V and 4 bases for J; bases not matched to a gene: 4. CDR1 is MDHEN and CDR2 is SYDVKM in the germline V gene. CDR3 nucleotide sequence: TGTGCCAGCAGTTCGGGACTAGCGGGTACCACCGGGGAGCTGTTTTTT. This codes for CASSSGLAGTTGELFF.

The genes are TRBV6-2 or TRBV6-3 and TRBJ2-1, with 12 bases lining up with TRBD2. The CDR3 runs to 15 residues. V lost 4 bases and J lost 7; bases outside the gene matches: 5. CDR1 is MNHEY, CDR2 SVGEGT, per germline. CDR3 amino acids: CASSSPGLAGNEQFF. CDR3 sequence (DNA): TGTGCCAGCAGTTCTCCGGGACTAGCGGGTAATGAGCAGTTCTTC.

CDR3 nucleotide sequence: TGCGCCAGCAGCCAAAGGTTACTAGCGGGAGGCGCTAGCACAGATACGCAGTATTTT. Protein: CASSQRLLAGGASTDTQYF. V gene TRBV4-3 combines with J gene TRBJ2-3, with 12 bases lining up with TRBD2. The ends lost 2 bases at V and 0 bases at J; junction bases unmatched: 9. The CDR3 totals 19 residues. Germline-derived CDR1 and CDR2 are LGHNA and YSLEER.

The sample holds many counts of this clonotype. V is TRBV6-1 and J is TRBJ1-1; D is undetermined. CDR1 is MNHNS and CDR2 is SASEGT in the germline V gene. Trimming left V 7 bases short and J 2 bases short, with 14 bases between. The CDR3 spans 14 residues. The CDR3 DNA reads TGTGCCAGCACCCAGAGAGGGAATAACACTGAAGCTTTCTTT. Amino acid sequence: CASTQRGNNTEAFF.

V gene TRBV20-1 combines with J gene TRBJ2-7; a weak D match, TRBD2 (6 bases). Trimming removed 4 bases from V and 2 bases from J, with 21 bases in between. CDR3 length equals 16 residues. Germline V CDR1 and CDR2: DFQATT, SNEGSKA (reference sequence). The CDR3 here is CSAIPRVSTSTYEQYF. As DNA, the CDR3 is TGCAGTGCTATCCCCCGAGTATCTACTAGCACCTACGAGCAGTACTTC.

Comments on this clonotype: A much larger clone differs by one base, so this may be a read error. This chain joins TRBV2 and TRBJ2-2, with TRBD1 matching 9 bases. This CDR3 contains 15 residues. CDR1 and CDR2 (germline): SNHLY, FYNNEI. The CDR3 here is CASRQDRGGAGELLF. The CDR3 DNA reads as TGTGCCAGCAGACAGGACAGGGGAGGGGCCGGGGAGCTGCTTTTT.

The chain employs TRBV5-1 and TRBJ2-3; a possible D gene is TRBD1 (5 bases). V lost 2 bases, J lost 3 bases, and 13 bases lay in between. The CDR3 extends over 15 amino acids. Germline V CDR1 and CDR2: SGHRS, YFSETQ. CDR3 protein: CASSFGRAWTDTQYF. DNA of the CDR3: TGCGCCAGCAGCTTTGGCAGGGCGTGGACAGATACGCAGTATTTT.

About this clonotype: Given a much more abundant clone one base away, this may be a read error. The chain carries TRBV20-1 and TRBJ2-7; 9 nucleotides align to TRBD2. In germline, CDR1 is DFQATT, CDR2 SNEGSKA (reference sequence). V shed 6 bases, J shed 5 bases, and the junction held 11 bases outside the gene matches. CDR3 length: 14 residues. The CDR3 here is CSAINSGRMNEQYF. Here the CDR3 DNA reads TGCAGTGCGATAAATAGCGGGAGAATGAACGAGCAGTACTTC.

This clonotype was detected ten times or more. This sequence joins TRBV5-1 and TRBJ1-1, with 8 nucleotides matching TRBD1. The germline gives CDR1 SGHRS, CDR2 YFSETQ. Trimming removed 4 bases from V and 7 bases from J; junction bases left unmatched: 9. The length of the CDR3 is 14 residues. The CDR3 region is CASSNGQGGYEAFF. The CDR3 bases are TGCGCCAGCAGCAACGGACAGGGCGGGTATGAAGCTTTCTTT.

This clonotype has more than one count but fewer than ten. The V gene is TRBV9, the J gene TRBJ1-6; D is uncertain. Trimming left V 0 bases short and J 0 bases short, with 13 bases between. The germline gives CDR1 SGDLS, CDR2 YYNGEE. The length of the CDR3 is 18 residues. The CDR3 DNA reads TGTGCCAGCAGCGTAGCTGGCCGGGAAAGCTCCTATAATTCACCCCTCCACTTT. It specifies CASSVAGRESSYNSPLHF.

This clonotype was observed many times. The chain combines TRBV5-1 with TRBJ2-2; D could derive from TRBD1 or TRBD2 (7 bases each). With 4 bases removed from V and 3 bases from J, the gap between germline ends came to 28 bases. From germline, CDR1 is SGHRS and CDR2 YFSETQ. The CDR3 runs 20 residues. The DNA for the CDR3 is TGCGCCAGCAGCCGCCGATCTAGCGGAAATCAGGGGGAACACACCGGGGAGCTGTTTTTT. This translates into CASSRRSSGNQGEHTGELFF.

This clonotype occurred many times. The CDR3 is CSALQTGSTDTQYF. CDR3 nucleotide sequence: TGCAGTGCACTACAGACAGGTTCCACAGATACGCAGTATTTT. The J gene is TRBJ2-3, the V gene TRBV20-1; D perhaps matches TRBD1 (6 bases). V was clipped by 6 bases and J by 2 bases, with 15 bases between them. CDR3 length: 14 amino acids. Germline loops: CDR1 DFQATT, CDR2 SNEGSKA (reference sequence).

This clonotype has a count of ten or more. The chain recombines TRBV11-3 with TRBJ2-1, with 10 nucleotides matching TRBD2. The CDR3 covers 15 residues. The V gene end was trimmed by 1 base and the J gene end by 7 bases; junction bases not matched to a gene: 4. CDR1 and CDR2 (germline): SGHNT, YENEEA. The CDR3 spells CASSLGGLAENEQFF. The CDR3, as DNA: TGTGCCAGCAGCTTAGGTGGACTAGCGGAAAATGAGCAGTTCTTC.

This clonotype appeared many times. The V call is TRBV19, the J call TRBJ2-3; 9 bases map to TRBD2. This CDR3 has 17 amino acids. Germline V lookup: CDR1 LNHDA, CDR2 SQIVND (reference sequence). After removal of 1 base from V and 6 bases from J, the junction contained 11 bases not matched to a gene. Here the CDR3 reads CASSIVRGSGSDDTQYF. CDR3 in DNA: TGTGCCAGTAGTATAGTACGGGGTAGCGGGAGTGACGATACGCAGTATTTT. The full variable domain, its missing parts supplied by reference TRBV19 and TRBJ2-3, is DGGITQSPKYLFRKEGQNVTLSCEQNLNHDAMYWYRQDPGQGLRLIYYSQIVNDFQKGDIAEGYSVSREKKESFPLTVTSAQKNPTAFYLCASSIVRGSGSDDTQYFGPGTRLTVL.

This clonotype was seen repeatedly, ten times or more. The chain employs TRBV2 and TRBJ1-1, with a weak D call TRBD1 (5 bases). The CDR3 runs 14 residues. Trimming left V 4 bases short and J 4 bases short, with 13 bases between. The germline gives CDR1 SNHLY, CDR2 FYNNEI. CDR3 protein: CASSGSRGSTEAFF. The CDR3 bases are TGTGCCAGCAGTGGCTCGAGGGGAAGCACTGAAGCTTTCTTT.

This clonotype was counted many times. DNA of the CDR3: TGTGCCAGCAGTTCCCGACAGGGGGCCGGGAATCAGCCCCAGCATTTT. This translates into CASSSRQGAGNQPQHF. V gene TRBV28 combines with J gene TRBJ1-5; 10 bases fit TRBD1. The CDR3 has 16 residues. V trimming: 4 bases; J trimming: 4 bases; junction bases outside the gene matches: 7. Per the germline V gene, CDR1 is MDHEN and CDR2 is SYDVKM.

In its sample, this clonotype was seen a few times. The V call is TRBV5-4, the J call TRBJ2-2; maybe TRBD2 (5 bases). There are 15 residues in the CDR3. Germline V CDR1 and CDR2: SGHNT, YYREEE (reference sequence). The V gene lost 2 bases and the J gene lost 2 bases, with 10 bases spanning the gap. CDR3 region: CASSLAELNTGELFF. The CDR3 DNA is TGTGCCAGCAGCTTAGCGGAACTTAACACCGGGGAGCTGTTTTTT.

The chain carries TRBV20-1 and TRBJ2-7; 13 bases align to TRBD2. CDR1 is DFQATT, CDR2 SNEGSKA, per germline (reference sequence). The CDR3 consists of 15 residues. Trimming took 6 bases from V and 2 from J; bases not matched to a gene: 7. CDR3 loop: CSALRLAGGAYEQYF. Written as DNA, the CDR3 is TGCAGTGCCCTTCGACTAGCGGGAGGCGCCTACGAGCAGTACTTC.

This clonotype came up many times. The CDR3 sequence is CASSSGGWVRQETQYF. As DNA, the CDR3 is TGTGCCAGCAGTTCCGGGGGGTGGGTTCGGCAAGAGACCCAGTACTTC. This chain uses TRBV28 with TRBJ2-5, with 7 positions matching TRBD2. V was clipped by 4 bases and J by 2 bases; unmatched bases: 10. The CDR3 is made up of 16 amino acids. Germline V CDR1 and CDR2: MDHEN, SYDVKM.

The chain recombines TRBV4-2 with TRBJ1-5; D is unresolved. CDR1 LGHNA and CDR2 YNFKEQ come from the germline V gene. Trimming left V 0 bases short and J 4 bases short, with 10 bases between. This CDR3 comprises 15 residues. The CDR3 is CASSQDSNTNQPQHF. The CDR3 region has the DNA TGTGCCAGCAGCCAAGATTCGAACACTAATCAGCCCCAGCATTTT.

Ten or more counts support this clonotype. Relative to the germline gene, one junction end is altered; a read error may explain this. V is TRBV7-7 and J is TRBJ2-1, with TRBD2 identical over 8 bases. CDR3 length equals 17 residues. Per the germline V gene, CDR1 is SSHAT and CDR2 is FNYEAQ (reference sequence). The CDR3 protein is CASSSLAAGGIYNEQFF. In DNA, the CDR3 is TGTGCTAGCAGCTCCCTGGCCGCGGGGGGAATTTACAATGAGCAGTTCTTC.

The chain combines TRBV6-1 with TRBJ2-2; 8 bases are shared with TRBD2. Germline V lookup: CDR1 MNHNS, CDR2 SASEGT. This CDR3 has 13 residues. With 11 bases clipped from V and 5 bases from J, the junction kept 7 bases outside the gene matches. The CDR3 loop reads CAEGLDGTGELFF. DNA for the CDR3: TGTGCCGAGGGACTAGATGGGACCGGGGAGCTGTTTTTT.

This clonotype was seen at least ten times. This chain uses TRBV5-1 with TRBJ2-3; TRBD2 aligns across 7 bases. Germline V gene sequence: CDR1 SGHRS, CDR2 YFSETQ. The CDR3 is made up of 13 amino acids. Losses at the gene ends were 4 bases for V and 4 bases for J; bases not matched to a gene: 3. The CDR3 coding sequence is TGCGCCAGCAGCGATGGACTAGCAGATACGCAGTATTTT. Protein: CASSDGLADTQYF.

This clonotype occurred many times. The genes are TRBV7-2 and TRBJ2-3, with 12 bases identical to TRBD2. Germline lookup yields CDR1 SGHTA and CDR2 FQGNSA. The V gene end was trimmed by 4 bases and the J gene end by 7 bases; junction bases not matched to a gene: 6. The CDR3 runs 15 residues. CDR3 in amino acids: CASSSPGLAGNTQYF. The CDR3 DNA follows: TGTGCCAGCAGCTCACCGGGACTAGCGGGTAATACGCAGTATTTT.